One and the same sample provided the 10 T cell receptor beta chains below, sequenced in a study of T cells after yellow fever vaccination. TCRdb re-called the 5' RACE reads with MiXCR, one entry per CDR3 protein. Among 100,000 to 150,000 distinct CDR3 sequences listed, 6.5% to 9% were seen once. Source: CD4+ T cells sorted from PBMCs, taken around 45 days after the first yellow fever vaccination. The receptor source for this set is a man between 18 and 35 years old who received the YFV17D yellow fever vaccine.

A note on this clonotype: A much larger clone differs from this one at a single base, so this may be a read error. The chain combines TRBV7-9 with TRBJ1-5, with TRBD1 as a possible D gene (5 bases). Germline lookup yields CDR1 SEHNR and CDR2 FQNEAQ (reference sequence). Trimming removed 2 bases at V and 4 bases at J, with 12 bases between. CDR3 length equals 15 residues. The CDR3 nucleotides read TGTGCCAGCAGCTTAACGACAGCGAGTAATCAGCCCCAGCATTTT. The encoded protein is CASSLTTASNQPQHF.

This clonotype has ten or more counts. J is TRBJ2-3 and V is TRBV5-4, with 16 bases aligning to TRBD2. Germline loops: CDR1 SGHNT, CDR2 YYREEE (reference sequence). The CDR3 totals 17 residues. Trimming took 5 bases from V and 5 from J; bases not matched to a gene: 8. This CDR3 is CASSQPGLAGGRDTQYF. The CDR3 region has the DNA TGTGCCAGCAGTCAACCGGGACTAGCGGGGGGGCGAGATACGCAGTATTTT.

There are many counts of this clonotype. The chain joins TRBV20-1 to TRBJ1-2, with D possibly matching TRBD1 (5 bases). CDR1 and CDR2 from the germline V gene are DFQATT and SNEGSKA (reference sequence). Trimming removed 3 bases at V and 8 bases at J, with 22 bases between. This CDR3 comprises 15 residues. The CDR3 nucleotides are TGCAGTGCTAGCCTACCAGGGACGGAAAAAATCGGCTACACCTTC. It codes for CSASLPGTEKIGYTF.

This clonotype was found many times. The chain uses TRBV28 and TRBJ2-7; D is perhaps TRBD2 (5 bases). The V gene lost 4 bases and the J gene lost 0 bases, with 7 bases spanning the gap. The CDR3 covers 13 residues. Germline-derived CDR1 and CDR2 are MDHEN and SYDVKM. The CDR3 loop reads CASSSTISYEQYV. CDR3 nucleotide sequence: TGTGCCAGCAGTTCGACTATCTCCTACGAGCAGTACGTC.

This clonotype was counted ten times or more. The chain employs TRBV20-1 and TRBJ2-5, with 7 bases identical to TRBD1. Germline CDR1 DFQATT, CDR2 SNEGSKA (reference sequence). Trimming took 6 bases from V and 3 from J; bases not matched to a gene: 7. CDR3 length: 13 amino acids. The CDR3 loop is CSAAQGTEETQYF. CDR3 in DNA: TGCAGTGCAGCACAGGGGACAGAAGAGACCCAGTACTTC.

Ten or more counts support this clonotype. J is TRBJ1-1 and V is TRBV7-3; 8 bases are shared with TRBD1. The CDR3 is made up of 14 amino acids. Germline CDR1 reads SGHTA; CDR2 reads FQGTGA. J was trimmed by 6 bases and V by 3 bases; bases with no gene match: 6. CDR3 in amino acids: CASSFTGGNSEAFF. Written as DNA, the CDR3 is TGTGCCAGCAGCTTTACAGGGGGGAATTCTGAAGCTTTCTTT.

This clonotype has ten or more counts. V is TRBV7-2 and J is TRBJ1-5, with 8 bases fitting TRBD1. Germline V gene sequence: CDR1 SGHTA, CDR2 FQGNSA. The V gene end was trimmed by 2 bases and the J gene end by 5 bases; junction bases not matched to a gene: 5. CDR3 length: 15 residues. In nucleotides, the CDR3 is TGTGCCAGCAGCTTACAGGGGGCCAGAGATCAGCCCCAGCATTTT. This encodes CASSLQGARDQPQHF. The entire variable domain, with the rest obtained from reference TRBV7-2 and TRBJ1-5, is as follows: GAGVSQSPSNKVTEKGKDVELRCDPISGHTALYWYRQSLGQGLEFLIYFQGNSAPDKSGLPSDRFSAERTGGSVSTLTIQRTQQEDSAVYLCASSLQGARDQPQHFGDGTRLSIL.

This clonotype was counted at least ten times. The chain recombines TRBV6-5 with TRBJ1-5; possible D gene TRBD1, 5 bases. V was cut by 4 bases and J by 7 bases, with 11 bases left in between. CDR1 and CDR2 from the germline V gene are MNHEY and SVGAGI. The CDR3 has 13 residues. The CDR3 loop is CASSSRDRQPQHF. CDR3 in DNA: TGTGCCAGCAGTTCCCGGGACCGGCAGCCCCAGCATTTT.

This clonotype was counted ten times or more. The chain links TRBV20-1 to TRBJ2-2; 11 nucleotides line up with TRBD2. The CDR3 runs 14 residues. The germline gives CDR1 DFQATT, CDR2 SNEGSKA (reference sequence). DNA of the CDR3: TGCAAACACCGACTAGCGGGAAACACCGGGGAGCTGTTTTTT. Its translation: CKHRLAGNTGELFF.

In this sample, this clonotype turned up many times. The chain uses TRBV6-2 or TRBV6-3 and TRBJ2-5; 11 bases align to TRBD2. V dropped 6 bases and J dropped 3; count of bases not matched to a gene: 9. Per germline, CDR1 MNHEY and CDR2 SVGEGT. This CDR3 region has 16 residues. The CDR3 reads CASSTYSGGDKETQYF. CDR3 coding DNA: TGTGCCAGCAGCACCTATAGCGGGGGGGACAAAGAGACCCAGTACTTC.